The sequence of this T cell receptor beta chain was determined in a study of cytomegalovirus exposure and HLA in healthy donors. This clone has only a few counts. The antigen remains unidentified. The donors comprised healthy bone marrow donors. The PCR used 60 Vbeta and 13 Jbeta primers. Sequencing used immunoSEQ multiplex PCR; TCRdb keeps in-frame clones, though not all of them. The sample yields tens of thousands of clones, 53% seen once. Study results and caveats: A few chains tied to CMV proved CMV antigen-specific in vitro.

This TCR derives from a woman between 40 and 50 years old in good health and CMV-seropositive. Sample: PBMCs.

CDR3 protein: CAWSPRGRGRAEQYF. Here the CDR3 DNA reads TGTGCCTGGAGCCCCCGGGGCAGGGGGCGCGCCGAGCAGTACTTC. The rearrangement uses TRBV30 and TRBJ2-7; 8 nucleotides match TRBD1. Germline V lookup: CDR1 GTSNPN, CDR2 SVGIG (reference sequence). Unmatched junction bases numbered 13, after V lost 3 bases and J lost 6 bases. This CDR3 has 15 amino acids. The full variable domain, in which reference TRBV30 and TRBJ2-7 provide the parts outside the CDR3, is SQTIHQWPATLVQPVGSPLSLECTVEGTSNPNLYWYRQAAGRGLQLLFYSVGIGQISSEVPQNLSASRPQDRQFILSSKKLLLSDSGFYLCAWSPRGRGRAEQYFGPGTRLTVT.